Included here is one T cell receptor beta chain sequence, with context. Its antigen is still unknown. This entry comes from a study of CD4 T cells in relation to SARS-CoV-2 and coronaviruses. Study-level information: ViraFEST: approximately 10-day antigen culture of PBMCs, then TCR beta CDR3 sequencing.

Here immunoSEQ multiplex PCR was the method, and the copy in TCRdb shows in-frame clones only, minus some. The sample carries some 45,000 clones, over 70% recorded once. CDR3 length: 16 amino acids. The trim removed 6 bases at V and 3 bases at J, leaving 6 bases unmatched. From germline, CDR1 is SGHVS and CDR2 FQNEAQ. The sequenced sample consisted of naive CD4+ T cells from PBMCs, cultured in vitro. Subset: naive CD4+ T cells isolated by negative enrichment. The rearrangement joins TRBV7-8 to TRBJ2-1; 12 nucleotides line up with TRBD2. The TCR originated in an adult with COVID-19. CDR3: CASSPGLAGNYNEQFF. CDR3 DNA sequence: TGTGCCAGCAGTCCTGGACTAGCGGGGAACTACAATGAGCAGTTCTTC.